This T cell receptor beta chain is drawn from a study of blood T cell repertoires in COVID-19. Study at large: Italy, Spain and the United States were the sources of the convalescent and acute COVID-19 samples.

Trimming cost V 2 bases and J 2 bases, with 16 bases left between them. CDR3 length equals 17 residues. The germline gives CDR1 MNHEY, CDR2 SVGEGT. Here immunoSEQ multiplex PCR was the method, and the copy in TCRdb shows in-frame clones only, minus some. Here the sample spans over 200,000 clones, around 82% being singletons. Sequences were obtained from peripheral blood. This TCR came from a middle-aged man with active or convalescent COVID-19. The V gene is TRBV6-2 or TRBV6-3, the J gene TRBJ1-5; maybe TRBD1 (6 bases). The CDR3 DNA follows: TGTGCCAGCAGTTACCTCAGGGGCGCTGGGGGCAATCAGCCCCAGCATTTT. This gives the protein CASSYLRGAGGNQPQHF.